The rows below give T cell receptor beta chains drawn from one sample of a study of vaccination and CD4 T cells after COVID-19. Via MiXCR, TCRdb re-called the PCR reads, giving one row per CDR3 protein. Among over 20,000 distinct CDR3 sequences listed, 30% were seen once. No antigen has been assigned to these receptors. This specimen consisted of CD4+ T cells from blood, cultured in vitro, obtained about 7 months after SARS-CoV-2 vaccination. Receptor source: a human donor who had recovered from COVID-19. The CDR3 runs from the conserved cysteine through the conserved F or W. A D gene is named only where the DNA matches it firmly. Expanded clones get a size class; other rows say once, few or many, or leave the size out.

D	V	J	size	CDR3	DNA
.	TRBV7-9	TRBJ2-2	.	CASSWGRGETGELFF	TGTGCCAGCAGCTGGGGCAGGGGGGAGACCGGGGAGCTGTTTTTT
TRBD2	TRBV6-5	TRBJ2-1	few	CASSYSGGRATEQFF	TGTGCCAGCAGTTACTCGGGCGGGAGGGCCACTGAGCAGTTCTTC
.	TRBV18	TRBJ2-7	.	CASSPRMDSFSYEQYF	TGTGCCAGCTCACCACGGATGGACAGTTTTTCCTACGAGCAGTACTTC
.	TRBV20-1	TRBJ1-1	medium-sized	CSAMGHFEAFF	TGCAGTGCTATGGGACATTTTGAAGCTTTCTTT
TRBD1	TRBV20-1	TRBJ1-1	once	CSAGDRELGEAFF	TGCAGTGCGGGGGACAGGGAGCTTGGCGAAGCTTTCTTT
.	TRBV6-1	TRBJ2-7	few	CASRGGSPGGNFYEQYF	TGTGCCAGCAGAGGGGGGAGCCCTGGCGGAAACTTCTACGAGCAGTACTTC
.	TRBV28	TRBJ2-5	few	CASSPVSPAGAGETQYF	TGTGCCAGCAGTCCCGTGTCCCCGGCAGGGGCCGGAGAGACCCAGTACTTC
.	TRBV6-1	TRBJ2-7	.	CASSIRLSEQYF	TGTGCCAGCAGTATCCGACTAAGCGAGCAGTACTTC
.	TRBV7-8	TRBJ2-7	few	CASSLEPGAWRTSYEQYF	TGTGCCAGCAGCCTAGAACCGGGGGCGTGGCGGACTTCCTACGAGCAGTACTTC
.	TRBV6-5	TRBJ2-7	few	CASSYRAWNEQYF	TGTGCCAGCAGTTACAGGGCGTGGAACGAGCAGTACTTC
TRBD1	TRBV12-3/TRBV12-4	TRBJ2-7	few	CASGTDIISYEQYF	TGTGCCAGTGGGACAGATATAATCTCCTACGAGCAGTACTTC
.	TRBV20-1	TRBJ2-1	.	CSARGAGPGVYNEQFF	TGCAGTGCTAGGGGGGCGGGACCGGGGGTCTACAATGAGCAGTTCTTC
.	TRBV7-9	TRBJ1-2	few	CASSSSRGYTF	TGTGCCAGCAGCTCAAGTCGGGGCTACACCTTC
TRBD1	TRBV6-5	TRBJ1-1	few	CASSYGQAKNTEAFF	TGTGCCAGCAGTTACGGACAGGCGAAGAACACTGAAGCTTTCTTT
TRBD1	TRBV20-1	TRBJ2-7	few	CSATSPGQGYEQYF	TGCAGTGCCACCAGCCCGGGACAGGGTTACGAGCAGTACTTC
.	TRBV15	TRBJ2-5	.	CATSRVQTQETQYF	TGTGCCACCAGCAGAGTACAGACCCAAGAGACCCAGTACTTC
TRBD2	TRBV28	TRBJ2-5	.	CASKGTSGFQETQYF	TGTGCCAGCAAGGGGACTAGCGGGTTCCAAGAGACCCAGTACTTC
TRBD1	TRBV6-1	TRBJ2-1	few	CASRLVEDRDKFF	TGTGCCAGCAGGCTTGTAGAGGACAGGGACAAGTTCTTC
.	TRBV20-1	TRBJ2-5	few	CSARDYYGRETQYF	TGCAGTGCTAGAGACTACTATGGGAGAGAGACCCAGTACTTC
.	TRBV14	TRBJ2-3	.	CASSQDRRRHRTDTQYF	TGTGCCAGCAGCCAAGATCGGAGGCGACACCGCACAGATACGCAGTATTTT
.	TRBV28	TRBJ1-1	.	CASSLSLGQGTEAFF	TGTGCCAGCAGTTTATCGTTGGGGCAGGGCACTGAAGCTTTCTTT
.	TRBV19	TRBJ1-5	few	CASTQNPTVYNQPQHF	TGTGCCAGTACCCAAAACCCGACAGTCTACAATCAGCCCCAGCATTTT
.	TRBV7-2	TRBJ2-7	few	CASSVRNLYEQYF	TGTGCCAGCAGCGTACGGAACCTCTACGAGCAGTACTTC
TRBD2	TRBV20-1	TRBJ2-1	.	CSASWGAASGGNEQFF	TGCAGTGCTAGTTGGGGCGCGGCTAGCGGGGGGAATGAGCAGTTCTTC
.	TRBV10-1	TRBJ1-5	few	CASSESNQPQHF	TGCGCCAGCAGTGAAAGCAATCAGCCCCAGCATTTT
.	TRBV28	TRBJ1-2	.	CASSLVHTNGGYTF	TGTGCCAGCAGTTTAGTACATACTAACGGGGGCTACACCTTC
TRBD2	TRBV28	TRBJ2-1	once	CASSLGLARLKTYNEQFF	TGTGCCAGCAGCCTAGGACTAGCGAGACTAAAAACCTACAATGAGCAGTTCTTC
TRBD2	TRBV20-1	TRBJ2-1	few	CSASGQLAGAVEQFF	TGCAGTGCTAGTGGTCAGCTAGCGGGAGCGGTTGAGCAGTTCTTC
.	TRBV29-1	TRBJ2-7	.	CSVGTISYEQYF	TGCAGCGTTGGGACTATCTCCTACGAGCAGTACTTC
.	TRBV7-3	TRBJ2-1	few	CASSLSGTINEQFF	TGTGCCAGCAGCTTAAGCGGGACGATTAATGAGCAGTTCTTC
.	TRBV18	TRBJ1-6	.	CASSPSGRPPLHF	TGTGCCAGCTCACCGAGTGGGCGGCCACCCCTCCACTTT
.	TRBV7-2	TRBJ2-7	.	CASSLFQGQAYEQYF	TGTGCCAGCAGCTTATTTCAGGGGCAGGCCTACGAGCAGTACTTC
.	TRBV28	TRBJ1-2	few	CAISGSEYGYTF	TGTGCCATCTCGGGCTCAGAGTATGGCTACACCTTC
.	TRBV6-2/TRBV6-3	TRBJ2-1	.	CASSSTYNEQFF	TGTGCCAGCAGCTCGACCTACAATGAGCAGTTCTTC
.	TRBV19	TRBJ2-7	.	CASSTRGYEQYF	TGTGCCAGTAGTACCCGCGGCTACGAGCAGTACTTC
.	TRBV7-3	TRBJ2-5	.	CASSPQGRETQYF	TGTGCCAGCAGTCCACAGGGGAGGGAGACCCAGTACTTC
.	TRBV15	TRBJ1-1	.	CATSRDRRGRDTEAFF	TGTGCCACCAGCAGAGATCGAAGGGGGAGGGACACTGAAGCTTTCTTT
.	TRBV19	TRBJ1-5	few	CASSPGGGPSAQHF	TGTGCCAGTAGTCCCGGCGGGGGACCTTCCGCCCAGCATTTT
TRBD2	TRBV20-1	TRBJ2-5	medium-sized	CSAYLRLAGEETQYF	TGCAGTGCGTATCTCCGACTAGCGGGAGAAGAGACCCAGTACTTC
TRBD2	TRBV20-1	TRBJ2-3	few	CSARPLAGATDTQYF	TGCAGTGCTAGACCGTTAGCGGGAGCCACAGATACGCAGTATTTT
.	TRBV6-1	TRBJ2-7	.	CASRDSTYEQYF	TGTGCCAGCAGGGACAGTACCTACGAGCAGTACTTC
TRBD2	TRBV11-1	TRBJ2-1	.	CASSLDTSGSYNEQFF	TGTGCCAGCAGCTTAGACACTAGCGGCTCCTACAATGAGCAGTTCTTC
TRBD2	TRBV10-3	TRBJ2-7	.	CAISTSGINEQYF	TGTGCCATCAGTACTAGCGGGATCAACGAGCAGTACTTC
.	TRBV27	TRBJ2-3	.	CASTRESSTDTQYF	TGTGCCAGCACGAGGGAGTCTAGCACAGATACGCAGTATTTT
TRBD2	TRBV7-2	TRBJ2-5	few	CASSLGLADFGQETQYF	TGTGCCAGCAGCCTAGGACTAGCGGATTTCGGGCAAGAGACCCAGTACTTC
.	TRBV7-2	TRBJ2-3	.	CASSLNTGLDTQYF	TGTGCCAGCAGCTTAAATACGGGGCTGGATACGCAGTATTTT
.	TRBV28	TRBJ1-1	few	CASSYGTGGGMNTEAFF	TGTGCCAGCAGTTATGGGACGGGGGGCGGCATGAACACTGAAGCTTTCTTT
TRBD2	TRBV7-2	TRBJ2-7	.	CASSLYIREGQLYEQYF	TGTGCCAGCAGCTTATACATACGGGAGGGCCAATTGTACGAGCAGTACTTC
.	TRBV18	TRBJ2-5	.	CASSRTQETQYF	TGTGCCAGCTCACGAACTCAAGAGACCCAGTACTTC
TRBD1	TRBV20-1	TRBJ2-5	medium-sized	CSAKTGQETQYF	TGCAGTGCTAAGACAGGGCAAGAGACCCAGTACTTC
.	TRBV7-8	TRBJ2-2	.	CASSQGLPTNTGELFF	TGTGCCAGCAGCCAGGGACTTCCCACGAACACCGGGGAGCTGTTTTTT
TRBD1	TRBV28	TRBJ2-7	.	CASSLNYGTAEQYF	TGTGCCAGCAGTTTAAACTACGGGACAGCCGAGCAGTACTTC
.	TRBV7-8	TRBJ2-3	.	CASSGQSDTQYF	TGTGCCAGCTCAGGCCAAAGTGATACGCAGTATTTT
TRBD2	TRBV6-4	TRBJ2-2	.	CASSDSTSGDTGELFF	TGTGCCAGCAGTGACTCGACTAGCGGGGACACCGGGGAGCTGTTTTTT
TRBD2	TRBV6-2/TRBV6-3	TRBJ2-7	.	CASRAGLAGGTAQYF	TGTGCCAGCAGGGCGGGACTAGCGGGAGGAACTGCGCAGTACTTC
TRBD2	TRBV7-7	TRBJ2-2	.	CASSLLAGGTGELFF	TGTGCTAGCAGCTTACTAGCGGGGGGCACCGGGGAGCTGTTTTTT
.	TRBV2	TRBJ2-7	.	CASRGSGNYEQYF	TGTGCCAGCAGGGGGTCCGGGAACTACGAGCAGTACTTC